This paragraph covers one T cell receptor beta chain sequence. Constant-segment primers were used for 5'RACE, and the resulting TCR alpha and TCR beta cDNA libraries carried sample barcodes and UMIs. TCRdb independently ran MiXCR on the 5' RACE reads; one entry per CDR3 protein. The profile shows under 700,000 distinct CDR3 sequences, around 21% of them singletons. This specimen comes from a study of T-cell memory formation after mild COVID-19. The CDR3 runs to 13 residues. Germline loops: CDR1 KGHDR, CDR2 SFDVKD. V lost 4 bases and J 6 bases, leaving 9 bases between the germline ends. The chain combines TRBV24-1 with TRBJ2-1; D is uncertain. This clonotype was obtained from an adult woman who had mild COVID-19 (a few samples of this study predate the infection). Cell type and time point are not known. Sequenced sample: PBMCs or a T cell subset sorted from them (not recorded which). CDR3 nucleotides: TGTGCCACCAGTGACACGTGGCCCAATGAGCAGTTCTTC. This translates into CATSDTWPNEQFF.